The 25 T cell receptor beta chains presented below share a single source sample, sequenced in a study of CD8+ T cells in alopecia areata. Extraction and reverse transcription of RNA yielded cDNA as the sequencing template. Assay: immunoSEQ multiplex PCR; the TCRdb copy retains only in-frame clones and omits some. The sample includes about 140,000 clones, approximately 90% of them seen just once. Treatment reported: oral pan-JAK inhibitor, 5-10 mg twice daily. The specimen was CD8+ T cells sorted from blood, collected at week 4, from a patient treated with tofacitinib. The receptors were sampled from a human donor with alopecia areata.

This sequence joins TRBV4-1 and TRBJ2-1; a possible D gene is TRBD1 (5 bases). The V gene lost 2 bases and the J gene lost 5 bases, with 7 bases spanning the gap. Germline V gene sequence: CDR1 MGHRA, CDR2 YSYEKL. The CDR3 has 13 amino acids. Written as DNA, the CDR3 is TGCGCCAGCAGCCAACGCAGGGACAATGAGCAGTTCTTC. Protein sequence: CASSQRRDNEQFF.

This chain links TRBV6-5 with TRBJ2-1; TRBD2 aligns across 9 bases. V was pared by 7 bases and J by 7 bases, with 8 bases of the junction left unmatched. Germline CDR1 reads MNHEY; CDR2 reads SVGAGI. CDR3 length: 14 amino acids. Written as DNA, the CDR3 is TGTGCCAGCAAGCTTAGCGGGAGTGTAAATGAGCAGTTCTTC. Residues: CASKLSGSVNEQFF.

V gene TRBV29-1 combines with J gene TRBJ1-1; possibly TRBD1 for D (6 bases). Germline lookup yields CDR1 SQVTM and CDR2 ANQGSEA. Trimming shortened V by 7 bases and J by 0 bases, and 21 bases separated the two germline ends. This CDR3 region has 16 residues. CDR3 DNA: TGCAGCGCCAAAGGGGGGGTCGGCCGAGTGAACACTGAAGCTTTCTTT. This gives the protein CSAKGGVGRVNTEAFF.

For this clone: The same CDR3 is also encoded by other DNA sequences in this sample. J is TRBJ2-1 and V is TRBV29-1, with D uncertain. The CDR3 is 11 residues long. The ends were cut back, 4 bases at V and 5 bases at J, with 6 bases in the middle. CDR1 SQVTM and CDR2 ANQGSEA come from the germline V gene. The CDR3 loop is CSVVVNNEQFF. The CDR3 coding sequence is TGCAGCGTTGTGGTAAACAATGAGCAGTTCTTC.

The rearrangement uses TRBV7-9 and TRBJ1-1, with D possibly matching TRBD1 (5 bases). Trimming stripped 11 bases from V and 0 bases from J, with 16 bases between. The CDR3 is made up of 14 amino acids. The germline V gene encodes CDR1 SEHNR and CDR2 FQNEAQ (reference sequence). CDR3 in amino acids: CAVPGTDMNTEAFF. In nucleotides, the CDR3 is TGTGCCGTACCCGGGACCGACATGAACACTGAAGCTTTCTTT.

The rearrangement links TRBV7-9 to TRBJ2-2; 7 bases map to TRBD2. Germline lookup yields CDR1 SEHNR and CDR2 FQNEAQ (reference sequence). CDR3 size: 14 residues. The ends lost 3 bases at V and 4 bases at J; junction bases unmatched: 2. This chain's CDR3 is CASSLAGATGELFF. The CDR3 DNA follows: TGTGCCAGCAGCTTGGCGGGAGCCACCGGGGAGCTGTTTTTT. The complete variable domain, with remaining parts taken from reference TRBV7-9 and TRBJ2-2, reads DTGVSQNPRHKITKRGQNVTFRCDPISEHNRLYWYRQTLGQGPEFLTYFQNEAQLEKSRLLSDRFSAERPKGSFSTLEIQRTEQGDSAMYLCASSLAGATGELFFGEGSRLTVL.

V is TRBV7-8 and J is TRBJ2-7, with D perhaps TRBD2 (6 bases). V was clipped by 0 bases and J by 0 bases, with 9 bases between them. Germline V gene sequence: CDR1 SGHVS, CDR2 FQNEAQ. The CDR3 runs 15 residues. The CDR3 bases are TGTGCCAGCAGCTTAGCCGGGACTCTCTCCTACGAGCAGTACTTC. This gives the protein CASSLAGTLSYEQYF.

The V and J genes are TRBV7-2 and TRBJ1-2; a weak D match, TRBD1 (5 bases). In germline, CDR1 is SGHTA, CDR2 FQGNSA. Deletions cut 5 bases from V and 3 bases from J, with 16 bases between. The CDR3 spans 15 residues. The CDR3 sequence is CASSLRSQVDYGYTF. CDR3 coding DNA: TGTGCCAGCAGCCTAAGGTCACAGGTGGACTATGGCTACACCTTC.

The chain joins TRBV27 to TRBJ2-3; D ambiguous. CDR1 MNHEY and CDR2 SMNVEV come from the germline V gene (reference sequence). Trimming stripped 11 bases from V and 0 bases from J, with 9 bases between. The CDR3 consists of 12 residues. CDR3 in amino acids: CASGPSTDTQYF. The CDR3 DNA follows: TGTGCCTCAGGACCGAGCACAGATACGCAGTATTTT.

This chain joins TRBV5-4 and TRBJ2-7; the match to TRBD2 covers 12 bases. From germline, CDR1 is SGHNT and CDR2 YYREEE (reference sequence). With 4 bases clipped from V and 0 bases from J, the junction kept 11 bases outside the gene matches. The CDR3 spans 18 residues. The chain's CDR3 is CASSHRLAGVHSSYEQYF. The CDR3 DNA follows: TGTGCCAGCAGCCACCGACTAGCGGGAGTTCATAGCTCCTACGAGCAGTACTTC.

The CDR3 DNA reads as TGTGCCAGCAGTTTAGTACTATTGGGCGGGGAGCTGTTTTTT. Amino acid sequence: CASSLVLLGGELFF. The chain combines TRBV28 with TRBJ2-2, with D unclear. CDR3 length: 14 amino acids. Germline CDR1 and CDR2: MDHEN and SYDVKM. The germline V and J ends were trimmed by 2 bases and 7 bases, with 11 bases remaining between them. Full variable domain (remainder filled in from reference TRBV28 and TRBJ2-2): DVKVTQSSRYLVKRTGEKVFLECVQDMDHENMFWYRQDPGLGLRLIYFSYDVKMKEKGDIPEGYSVSREKKERFSLILESASTNQTSMYLCASSLVLLGGELFFGEGSRLTVL.

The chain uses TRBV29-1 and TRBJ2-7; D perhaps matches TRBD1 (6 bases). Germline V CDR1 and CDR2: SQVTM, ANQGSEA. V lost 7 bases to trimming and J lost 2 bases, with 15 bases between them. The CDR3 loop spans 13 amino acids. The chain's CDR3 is CSAATGETYEQYF. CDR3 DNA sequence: TGCAGCGCTGCGACAGGAGAAACCTACGAGCAGTACTTC.

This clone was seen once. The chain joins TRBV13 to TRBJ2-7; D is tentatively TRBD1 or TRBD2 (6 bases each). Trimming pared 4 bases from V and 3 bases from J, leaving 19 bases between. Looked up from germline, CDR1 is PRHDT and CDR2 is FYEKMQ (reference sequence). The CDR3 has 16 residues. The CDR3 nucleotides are TGTGCCAGCAGCTCCTCCCCACAGGGACTGTTCTACGAGCAGTACTTC. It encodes CASSSSPQGLFYEQYF.

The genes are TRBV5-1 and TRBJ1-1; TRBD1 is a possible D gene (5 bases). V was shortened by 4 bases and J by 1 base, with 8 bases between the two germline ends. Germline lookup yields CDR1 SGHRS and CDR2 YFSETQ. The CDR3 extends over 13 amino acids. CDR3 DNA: TGCGCCAGCAGCCTTACAGGGAACACTGAAGCTTTCTTT. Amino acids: CASSLTGNTEAFF.

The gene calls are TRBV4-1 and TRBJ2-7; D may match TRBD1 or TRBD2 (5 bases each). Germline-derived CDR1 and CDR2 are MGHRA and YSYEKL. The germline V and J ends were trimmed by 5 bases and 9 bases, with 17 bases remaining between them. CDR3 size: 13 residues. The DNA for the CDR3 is TGCGCCAGCAGCAGCCAGGGACCCCGCGGGCAGTACTTC. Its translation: CASSSQGPRGQYF.

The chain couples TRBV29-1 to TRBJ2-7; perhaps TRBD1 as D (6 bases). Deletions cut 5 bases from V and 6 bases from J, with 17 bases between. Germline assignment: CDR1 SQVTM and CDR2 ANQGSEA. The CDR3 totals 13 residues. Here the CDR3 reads CSVITGPRGEQYF. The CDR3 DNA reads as TGCAGCGTTATCACAGGGCCACGAGGCGAGCAGTACTTC.

CDR3: CASSSGRVFSTDTQYF. CDR3 nucleotide sequence: TGTGCCAGCAGCTCAGGGAGGGTTTTTAGCACAGATACGCAGTATTTT. V usage is TRBV9 and J usage is TRBJ2-3; 7 nucleotides match TRBD2. The length of the CDR3 is 16 residues. With V trimmed by 4 bases and J by 0 bases, 8 bases remained unmatched. CDR1 SGDLS and CDR2 YYNGEE come from the germline V gene.

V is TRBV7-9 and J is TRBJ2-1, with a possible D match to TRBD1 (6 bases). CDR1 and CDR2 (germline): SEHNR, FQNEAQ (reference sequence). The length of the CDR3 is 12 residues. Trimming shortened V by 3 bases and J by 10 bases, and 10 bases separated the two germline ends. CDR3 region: CASSLSGTEQFF. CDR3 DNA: TGTGCCAGCAGCTTGTCCGGGACAGAGCAGTTCTTC.

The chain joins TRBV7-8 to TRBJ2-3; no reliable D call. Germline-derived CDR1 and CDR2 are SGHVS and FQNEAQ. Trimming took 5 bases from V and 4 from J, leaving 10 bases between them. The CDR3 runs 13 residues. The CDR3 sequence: CASSRPGADTQYF. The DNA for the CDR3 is TGTGCCAGCAGCCGTCCCGGCGCAGATACGCAGTATTTT.

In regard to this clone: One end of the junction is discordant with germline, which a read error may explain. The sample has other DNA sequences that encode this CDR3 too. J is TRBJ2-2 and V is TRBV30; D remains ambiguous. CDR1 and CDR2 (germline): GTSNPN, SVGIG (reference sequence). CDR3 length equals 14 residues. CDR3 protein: CAWSVYTYTGELFF. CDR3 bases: TGTGCCTGGAGTGTCTACACTTACACCGGAGAGCTGTTTTTT.

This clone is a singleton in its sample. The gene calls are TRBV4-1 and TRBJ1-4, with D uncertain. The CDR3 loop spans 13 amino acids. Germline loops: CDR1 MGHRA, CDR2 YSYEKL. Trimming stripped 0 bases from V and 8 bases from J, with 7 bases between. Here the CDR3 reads CASSQDGGEKLFF. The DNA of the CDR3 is TGCGCCAGCAGCCAAGATGGAGGGGAAAAACTGTTTTTT.

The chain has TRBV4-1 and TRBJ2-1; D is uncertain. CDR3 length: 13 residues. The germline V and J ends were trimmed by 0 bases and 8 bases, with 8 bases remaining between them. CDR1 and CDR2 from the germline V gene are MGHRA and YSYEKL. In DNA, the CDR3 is TGCGCCAGCAGCCAAGAAACACCCGATGAGCAGTTCTTC. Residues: CASSQETPDEQFF.

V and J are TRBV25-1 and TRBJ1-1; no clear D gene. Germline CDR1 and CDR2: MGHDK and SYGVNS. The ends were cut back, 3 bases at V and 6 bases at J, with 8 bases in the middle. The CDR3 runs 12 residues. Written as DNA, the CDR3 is TGTGCCAGCAGTGATACATGGGCTGAAGCTTTCTTT. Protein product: CASSDTWAEAFF.

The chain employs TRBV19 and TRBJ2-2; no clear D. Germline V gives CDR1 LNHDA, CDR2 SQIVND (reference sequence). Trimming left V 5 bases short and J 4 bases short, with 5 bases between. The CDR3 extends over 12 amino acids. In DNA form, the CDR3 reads TGTGCCAGTAGTCTTACCACCGGGGAGCTGTTTTTT. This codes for CASSLTTGELFF.

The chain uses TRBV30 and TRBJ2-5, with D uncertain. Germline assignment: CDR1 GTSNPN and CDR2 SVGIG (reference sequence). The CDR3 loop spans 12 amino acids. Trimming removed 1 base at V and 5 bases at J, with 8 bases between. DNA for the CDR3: TGTGCCTGGAGTGAGATTTCCGAGACCCAGTACTTC. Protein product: CAWSEISETQYF.